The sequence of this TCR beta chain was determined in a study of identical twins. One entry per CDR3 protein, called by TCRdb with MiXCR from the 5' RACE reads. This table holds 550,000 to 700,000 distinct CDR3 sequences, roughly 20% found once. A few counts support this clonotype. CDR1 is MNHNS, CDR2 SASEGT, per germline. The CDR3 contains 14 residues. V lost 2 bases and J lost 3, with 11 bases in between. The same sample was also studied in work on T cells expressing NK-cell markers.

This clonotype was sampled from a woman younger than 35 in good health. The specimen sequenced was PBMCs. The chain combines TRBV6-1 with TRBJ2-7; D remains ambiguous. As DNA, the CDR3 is TGTGCCAGCAGTGAATTACAGTCAGACTACGAGCAGTACTTC. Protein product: CASSELQSDYEQYF.